These T cell receptor beta chains were read from a single sample in a study of response to subunit inactivated influenza vaccine. MiXCR was run by TCRdb on the RT-PCR reads, yielding one entry per CDR3 protein. The sample contains fewer than 650,000 distinct CDR3 sequences, 10% to 15% of which appear only once. The specimen comprised PBMCs from blood, sampled roughly 46 days after vaccination. These receptors originate from a man in his fifties who received an inactivated influenza vaccine. Both conserved end residues are trimmed from each CDR3. D genes are given only for firm matches.

v_call: TRBV4-1
d_call: -
j_call: TRBJ1-5
cdr3_aa: ASSQDSLHSNQPQH

v_call: TRBV5-1
d_call: TRBD1
j_call: TRBJ2-1
cdr3_aa: ASKQGADNEQF

v_call: TRBV5-1
d_call: -
j_call: TRBJ2-5
cdr3_aa: ASSLFHRETQY

v_call: TRBV6-6
d_call: -
j_call: TRBJ2-4
cdr3_aa: ASSYGKNIQY

v_call: TRBV5-1
d_call: -
j_call: TRBJ1-1
cdr3_aa: ASSLQDMNTEAF

v_call: TRBV30
d_call: -
j_call: TRBJ1-2
cdr3_aa: AWSTQGGSYYGYT

v_call: TRBV7-8
d_call: -
j_call: TRBJ2-3
cdr3_aa: ASSLAGVVSTDTQY

v_call: TRBV12-3/TRBV12-4
d_call: -
j_call: TRBJ2-2
cdr3_aa: ASSPGLRNTGELF

v_call: TRBV7-3
d_call: -
j_call: TRBJ2-2
cdr3_aa: ASSEGTRNTGELF

v_call: TRBV27
d_call: -
j_call: TRBJ1-3
cdr3_aa: ASTKSGNTIY